This TCR beta chain is drawn from a study of blood T cell repertoires in COVID-19. Clones were sequenced by immunoSEQ multiplex PCR, and TCRdb holds only the in-frame ones, with some missing. The sample carries 20,000 to 30,000 clones, 70% to 90% recorded once. The sequence was collected from a human donor in a cohort sampled during active COVID-19. What was sequenced was peripheral blood.

CDR3: CASSPDTGGGYTF. For the CDR3, the DNA is TGTGCCAGCTCACCGGATACAGGGGGAGGCTACACCTTC. The rearrangement links TRBV18 to TRBJ1-2; 8 bases fit TRBD1. CDR3 length equals 13 residues. The V segment lost 3 bases and the J segment 8 bases; nucleotides outside the gene matches: 5. Germline assignment: CDR1 KGHSH and CDR2 LQKENI.